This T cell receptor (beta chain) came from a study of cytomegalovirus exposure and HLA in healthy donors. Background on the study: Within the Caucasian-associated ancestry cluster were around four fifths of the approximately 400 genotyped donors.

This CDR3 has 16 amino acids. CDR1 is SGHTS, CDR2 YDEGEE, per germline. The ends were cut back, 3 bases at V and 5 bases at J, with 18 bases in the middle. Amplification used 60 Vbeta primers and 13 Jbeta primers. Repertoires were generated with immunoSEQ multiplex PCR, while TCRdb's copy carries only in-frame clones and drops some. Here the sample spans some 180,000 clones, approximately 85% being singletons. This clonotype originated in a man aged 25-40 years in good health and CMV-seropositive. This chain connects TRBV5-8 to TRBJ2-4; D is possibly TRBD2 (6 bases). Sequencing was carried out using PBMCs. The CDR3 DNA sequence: TGTGCCAGCAGCTGGAGGGCCCCCTCTTGGGAAAACATTCAGTACTTC. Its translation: CASSWRAPSWENIQYF.